This TCR beta chain was profiled in a study of blood T cells in healthy people across ages. Study information: Every two T cells gave about one barcoded beta molecule via template switching. General study points: The fall in TCR beta diversity per million T cells was roughly linear with age. Whereas aged donors had fewer naive CD4+ cells, long-lived donors had more of them and higher diversity.

PCR was performed a second time for about 7 to 11 cycles using a sample-barcoded 5' primer and a J-beta primer mix. TCRdb re-called the 5' RACE reads through MiXCR, storing one row per CDR3 protein. The data hold about 1.1 million distinct CDR3 sequences, with more than 30% observed a single time. On this clonotype itself: Its specificity is not known.

The germline CDR1 and CDR2 sequences are DFQATT and SNEGSKA (reference sequence). This CDR3 region has 12 residues. Trimming shortened V by 1 base and J by 6 bases, and 9 bases separated the two germline ends. The study recruited healthy Caucasian donors from Russia who were aged roughly 6 to 95. The gene calls are TRBV20-1 and TRBJ1-1, with D unresolved. Sequenced material: blood. The TCR was taken from a man aged 18 to 30 in good health. CDR3 in DNA: TGCAGTGCTAGAGGGTTAGTGCCTGAAGCTTTCTTT. Translating gives CSARGLVPEAFF.